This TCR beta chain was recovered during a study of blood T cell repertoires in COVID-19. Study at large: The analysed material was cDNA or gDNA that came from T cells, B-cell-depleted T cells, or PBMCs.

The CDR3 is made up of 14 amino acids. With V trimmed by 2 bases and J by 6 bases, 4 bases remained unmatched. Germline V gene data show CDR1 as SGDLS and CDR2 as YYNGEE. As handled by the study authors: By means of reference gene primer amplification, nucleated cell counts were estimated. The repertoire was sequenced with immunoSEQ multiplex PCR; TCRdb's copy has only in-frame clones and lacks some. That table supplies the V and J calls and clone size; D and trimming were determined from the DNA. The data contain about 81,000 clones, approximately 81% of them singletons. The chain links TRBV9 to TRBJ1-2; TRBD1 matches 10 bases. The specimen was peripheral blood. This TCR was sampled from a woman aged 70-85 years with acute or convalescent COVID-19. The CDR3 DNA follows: TGTGCCAGCAGCGTGGCCGGGACAGGGGATGGCTACACCTTC. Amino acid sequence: CASSVAGTGDGYTF.